This T cell receptor beta chain was sequenced for a study of human T cells and chemical hapten exposure. Turning to the study itself: Variation in per-sample TCR yields came mainly from small pooled library volume differences.

This clonotype was recorded at least ten times. The antigen is unknown. Trimming took 4 bases from V and 1 from J, leaving 11 bases between them. The CDR3 sequence is 16 residues long. CDR1 and CDR2 (germline): LGHNA, YSLEER. Each CDR3 protein is one row after TCRdb ran MiXCR on the RACE reads. The data show a few hundred thousand distinct CDR3 sequences, 5.5% seen once. Indicated time point: pre-sensitization, week 0. Treatment here: therapeutic diphenylcyclopropenone sensitization with weekly scalp DPC. Donors were 18 to 70-year-old alopecia patients suitable for DPC. Study-level points and caveats: Significantly more large CDR3 similarity clusters arose among expanded TCRs than among controls.

The TCR comes from a woman under 30 with alopecia areata. Some clones in this sample may be carry-over from other donors' samples. The genes are TRBV4-3 and TRBJ2-6; no reliable D call. The source material was whole blood, sampled in connection with sensitization to the hapten diphenylcyclopropenone (DPC). CDR3 residues: CASSLQLASGANVLTF. The CDR3 DNA reads as TGCGCCAGCAGCCTACAATTGGCGTCTGGGGCCAACGTCCTGACTTTC.